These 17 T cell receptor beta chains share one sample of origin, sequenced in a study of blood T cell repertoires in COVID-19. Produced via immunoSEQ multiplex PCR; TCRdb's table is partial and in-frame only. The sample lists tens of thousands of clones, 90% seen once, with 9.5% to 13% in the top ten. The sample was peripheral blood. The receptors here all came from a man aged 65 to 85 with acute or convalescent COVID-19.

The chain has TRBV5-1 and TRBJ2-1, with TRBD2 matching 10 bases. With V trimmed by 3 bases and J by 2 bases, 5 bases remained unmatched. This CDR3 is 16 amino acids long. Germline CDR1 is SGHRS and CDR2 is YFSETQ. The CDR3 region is CASSSSTSGPYNEQFF. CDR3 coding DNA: TGCGCCAGCAGCTCTTCGACTAGCGGGCCCTACAATGAGCAGTTCTTC.

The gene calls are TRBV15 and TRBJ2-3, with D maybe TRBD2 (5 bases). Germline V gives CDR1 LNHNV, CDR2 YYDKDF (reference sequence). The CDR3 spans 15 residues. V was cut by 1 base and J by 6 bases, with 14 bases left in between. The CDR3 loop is CATSRVGGGMDTQYF. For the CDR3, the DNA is TGTGCCACCAGCAGAGTTGGCGGAGGCATGGATACGCAGTATTTT.

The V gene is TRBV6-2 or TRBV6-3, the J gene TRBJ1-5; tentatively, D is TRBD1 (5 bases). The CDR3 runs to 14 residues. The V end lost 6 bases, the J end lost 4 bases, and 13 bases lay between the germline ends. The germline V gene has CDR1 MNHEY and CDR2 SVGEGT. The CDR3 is CASSMGEENQPQHF. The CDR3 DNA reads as TGTGCCAGCAGCATGGGGGAGGAGAATCAGCCCCAGCATTTT.

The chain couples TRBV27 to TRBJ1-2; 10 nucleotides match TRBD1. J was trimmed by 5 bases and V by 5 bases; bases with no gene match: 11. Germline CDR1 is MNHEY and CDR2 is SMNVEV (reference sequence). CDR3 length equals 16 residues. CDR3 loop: CASSPSPGTGEYGYTF. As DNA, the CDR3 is TGTGCCAGCAGTCCCTCGCCCGGGACAGGGGAATATGGCTACACCTTC.

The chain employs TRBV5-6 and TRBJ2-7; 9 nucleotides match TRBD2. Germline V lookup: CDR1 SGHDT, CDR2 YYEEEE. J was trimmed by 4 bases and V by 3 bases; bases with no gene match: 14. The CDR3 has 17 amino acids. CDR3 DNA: TGTGCCAGCAGCTCAATCACCGGACTAGCGATGATATACGAGCAGTACTTC. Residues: CASSSITGLAMIYEQYF.

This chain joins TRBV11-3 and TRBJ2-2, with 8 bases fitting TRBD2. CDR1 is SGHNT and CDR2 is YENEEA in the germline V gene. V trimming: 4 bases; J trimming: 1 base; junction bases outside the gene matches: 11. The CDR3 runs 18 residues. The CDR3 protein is CASSSLGVAGGNTGELFF. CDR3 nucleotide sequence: TGTGCCAGCAGCTCCCTTGGGGTTGCGGGAGGGAACACCGGGGAGCTGTTTTTT.

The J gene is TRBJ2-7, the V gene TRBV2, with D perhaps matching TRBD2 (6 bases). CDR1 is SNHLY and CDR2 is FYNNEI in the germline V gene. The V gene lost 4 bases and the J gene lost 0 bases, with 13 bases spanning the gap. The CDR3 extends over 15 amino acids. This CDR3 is CASSAAFGGSYEQYF. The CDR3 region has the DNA TGTGCCAGCAGTGCGGCCTTCGGGGGCTCCTACGAGCAGTACTTC.

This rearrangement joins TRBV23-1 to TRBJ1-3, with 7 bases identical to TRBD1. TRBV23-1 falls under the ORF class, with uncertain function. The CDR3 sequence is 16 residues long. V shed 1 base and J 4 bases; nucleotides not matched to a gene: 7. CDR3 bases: TGCGCCAGCAGTCAATTGGTAGGGGGCATCGGAAACACCATATATTTT. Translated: CASSQLVGGIGNTIYF.

This CDR3 reads CASSLPGRDYGYTF. In DNA form, the CDR3 reads TGTGCCAGCAGCCTCCCAGGCAGGGACTATGGCTACACCTTC. The rearrangement joins TRBV7-2 to TRBJ1-2, with D tentatively TRBD1 (5 bases). Between the trimmed V and J ends, which lost 5 bases and 3 bases, there was a span of 13 bases. The CDR3 is 14 residues long. Germline V CDR1 and CDR2: SGHTA, FQGNSA.

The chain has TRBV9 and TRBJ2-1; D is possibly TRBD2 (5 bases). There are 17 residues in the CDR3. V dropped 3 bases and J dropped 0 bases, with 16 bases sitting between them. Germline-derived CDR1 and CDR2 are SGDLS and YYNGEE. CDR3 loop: CASSAAPTGSSYNEQFF. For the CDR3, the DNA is TGTGCCAGCAGCGCCGCTCCGACTGGGAGCTCCTACAATGAGCAGTTCTTC.

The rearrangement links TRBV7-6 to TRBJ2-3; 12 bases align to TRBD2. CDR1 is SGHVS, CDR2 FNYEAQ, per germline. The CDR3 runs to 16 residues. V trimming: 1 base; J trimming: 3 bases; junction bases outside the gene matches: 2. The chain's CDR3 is CASSLGLAGVTDTQYF. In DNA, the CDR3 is TGTGCCAGCAGCTTAGGACTAGCGGGAGTTACAGATACGCAGTATTTT.

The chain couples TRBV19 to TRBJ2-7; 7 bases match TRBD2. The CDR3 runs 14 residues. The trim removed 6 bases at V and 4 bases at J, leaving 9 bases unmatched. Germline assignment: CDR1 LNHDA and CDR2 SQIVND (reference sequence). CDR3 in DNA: TGTGCCAGTAGCAACCGTCAGGGACTATACGAGCAGTACTTC. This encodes CASSNRQGLYEQYF.

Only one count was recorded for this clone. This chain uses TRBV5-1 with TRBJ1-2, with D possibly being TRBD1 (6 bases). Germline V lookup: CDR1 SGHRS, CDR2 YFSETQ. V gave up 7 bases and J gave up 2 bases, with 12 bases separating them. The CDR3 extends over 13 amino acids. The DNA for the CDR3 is TGCGCCAGCGGGCAGGGGCAAAACTATGGCTACACCTTC. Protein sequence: CASGQGQNYGYTF. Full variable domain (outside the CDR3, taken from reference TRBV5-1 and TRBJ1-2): KAGVTQTPRYLIKTRGQQVTLSCSPISGHRSVSWYQQTPGQGLQFLFEYFSETQRNKGNFPGRFSGRQFSNSRSEMNVSTLELGDSALYLCASGQGQNYGYTFGSGTRLTVV.

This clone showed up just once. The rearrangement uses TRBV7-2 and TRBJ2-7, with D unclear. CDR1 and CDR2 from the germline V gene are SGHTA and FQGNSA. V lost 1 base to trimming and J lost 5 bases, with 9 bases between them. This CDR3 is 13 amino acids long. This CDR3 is CASSLEARDEQYF. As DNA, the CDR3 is TGTGCCAGCAGCTTAGAGGCCCGGGACGAGCAGTACTTC. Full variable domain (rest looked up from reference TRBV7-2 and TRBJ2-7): GAGVSQSPSNKVTEKGKDVELRCDPISGHTALYWYRQSLGQGLEFLIYFQGNSAPDKSGLPSDRFSAERTGGSVSTLTIQRTQQEDSAVYLCASSLEARDEQYFGPGTRLTVT.

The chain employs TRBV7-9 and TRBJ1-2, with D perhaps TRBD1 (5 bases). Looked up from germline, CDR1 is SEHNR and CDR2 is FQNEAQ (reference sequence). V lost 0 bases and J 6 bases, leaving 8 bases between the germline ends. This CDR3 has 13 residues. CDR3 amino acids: CASSLATGDGYTF. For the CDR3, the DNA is TGTGCCAGCAGCTTAGCCACAGGAGATGGCTACACCTTC.

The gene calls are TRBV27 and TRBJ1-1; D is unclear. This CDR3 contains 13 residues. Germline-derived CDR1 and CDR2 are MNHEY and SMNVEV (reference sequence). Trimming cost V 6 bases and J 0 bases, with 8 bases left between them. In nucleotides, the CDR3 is TGTGCCAGCAGCCTCGTTTTGAACACTGAAGCTTTCTTT. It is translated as CASSLVLNTEAFF.

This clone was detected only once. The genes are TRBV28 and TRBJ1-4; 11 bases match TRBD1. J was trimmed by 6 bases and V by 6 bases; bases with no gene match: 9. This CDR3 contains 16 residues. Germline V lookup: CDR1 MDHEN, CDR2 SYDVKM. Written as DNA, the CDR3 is TGTGCCAGCAGCCCCCCCCGGGACAGGGGGGATGAAAAACTGTTTTTT. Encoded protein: CASSPPRDRGDEKLFF.